Shown below are 3 T cell receptor beta chains from a single sample sequenced in a study of blood T cell repertoires in COVID-19 (dated by TCRdb to 2020 to 2022). Libraries were made using the immunoSEQ multiplex PCR assay. TCRdb obtained this table from immuneACCESS and retained in-frame rearrangements with V and J assigned. These tables miss some clones; where compared with another copy, unresolved V genes account for less than half of the shortfall, and the remainder is unexplained. This sample has about 90,000 clones in its table, and around four fifths of those were observed once. The top ten hold around 3.7% of the sample. Sequencing was done on a sample of peripheral blood. Every receptor here comes from a man over 45 with acute or convalescent COVID-19.

This chain links TRBV6-2 or TRBV6-3 with TRBJ2-7; 8 bases map to TRBD1. J lost 3 bases, V lost 1 base, and 5 bases had no gene match. This CDR3 comprises 15 residues. Germline loops: CDR1 MNHEY, CDR2 SVGEGT. The CDR3 DNA reads as TGTGCCAGCAGTTACTACGACAGGGGATTCTACGAGCAGTACTTC. It codes for CASSYYDRGFYEQYF.

DNA of the CDR3: TGTGCCAGCAGCGCGGGTCGGGGAGGGTACACCGGGGAGCTGTTTTTT. Its translation is CASSAGRGGYTGELFF. V is TRBV5-4 and J is TRBJ2-2; 7 positions match TRBD2. The V and J ends lost 4 bases and 3 bases, in that order; junction bases with no gene match: 9. CDR1 is SGHNT and CDR2 is YYREEE in the germline V gene (reference sequence). The CDR3 length is 16 residues.

The chain uses TRBV19 and TRBJ1-5; 8 nucleotides agree with TRBD1. The CDR3 is made up of 14 amino acids. Looked up from germline, CDR1 is LNHDA and CDR2 is SQIVND (reference sequence). After removal of 7 bases from V and 2 bases from J, the junction contained 4 bases not matched to a gene. CDR3 sequence: CASTQQGGNQPQHF. The CDR3 DNA is TGTGCCAGTACCCAACAGGGGGGCAATCAGCCCCAGCATTTT.